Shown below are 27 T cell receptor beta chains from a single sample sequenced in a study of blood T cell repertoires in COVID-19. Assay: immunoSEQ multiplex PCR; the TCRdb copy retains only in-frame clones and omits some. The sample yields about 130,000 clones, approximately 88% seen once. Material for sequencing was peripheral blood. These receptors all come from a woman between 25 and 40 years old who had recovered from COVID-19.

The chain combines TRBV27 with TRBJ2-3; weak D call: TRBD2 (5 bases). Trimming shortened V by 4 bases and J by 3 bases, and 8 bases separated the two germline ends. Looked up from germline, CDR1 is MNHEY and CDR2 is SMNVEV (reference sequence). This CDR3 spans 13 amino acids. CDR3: CASSSDFTDTQYF. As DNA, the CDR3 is TGTGCCAGCAGTTCGGACTTTACAGATACGCAGTATTTT.

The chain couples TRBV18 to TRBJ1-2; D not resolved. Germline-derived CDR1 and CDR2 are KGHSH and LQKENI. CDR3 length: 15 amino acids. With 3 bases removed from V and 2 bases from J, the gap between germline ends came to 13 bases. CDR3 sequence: CASSPLPANNYGYTF. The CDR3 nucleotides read TGTGCCAGCTCACCGTTACCAGCGAACAACTATGGCTACACCTTC.

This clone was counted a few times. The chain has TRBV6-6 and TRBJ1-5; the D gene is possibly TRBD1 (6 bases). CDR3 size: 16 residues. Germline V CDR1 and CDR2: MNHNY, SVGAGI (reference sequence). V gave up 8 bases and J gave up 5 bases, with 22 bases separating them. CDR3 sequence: CASQIGGRGTDQPQHF. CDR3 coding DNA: TGTGCCAGCCAAATTGGGGGCAGGGGAACGGATCAGCCCCAGCATTTT.

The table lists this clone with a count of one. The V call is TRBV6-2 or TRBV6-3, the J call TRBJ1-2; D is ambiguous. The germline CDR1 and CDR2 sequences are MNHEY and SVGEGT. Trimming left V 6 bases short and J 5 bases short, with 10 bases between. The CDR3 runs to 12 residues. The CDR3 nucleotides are TGTGCCAGCAGCTTCGGAGGTTATGGCTACACCTTC. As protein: CASSFGGYGYTF.

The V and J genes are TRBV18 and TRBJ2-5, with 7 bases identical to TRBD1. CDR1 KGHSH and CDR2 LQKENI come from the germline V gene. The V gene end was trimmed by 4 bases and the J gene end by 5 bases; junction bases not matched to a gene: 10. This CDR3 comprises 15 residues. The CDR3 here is CASSQGQLLRETQYF. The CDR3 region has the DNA TGTGCCAGCTCACAGGGACAGCTATTAAGGGAGACCCAGTACTTC.

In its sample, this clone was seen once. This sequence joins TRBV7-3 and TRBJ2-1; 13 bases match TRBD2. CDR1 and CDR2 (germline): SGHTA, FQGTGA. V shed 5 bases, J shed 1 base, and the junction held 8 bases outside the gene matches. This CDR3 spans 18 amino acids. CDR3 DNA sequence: TGTGCCAGCAGCCCTGGACTAGCGGGAGTAAGGTCCTACAATGAGCAGTTCTTC. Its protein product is CASSPGLAGVRSYNEQFF.

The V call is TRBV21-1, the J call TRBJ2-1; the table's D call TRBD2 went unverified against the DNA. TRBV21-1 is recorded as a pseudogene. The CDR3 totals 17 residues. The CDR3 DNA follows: TGTGCCAGCAGCAAAGCGCGGAGCGGGAGGGTTTACAATGAGCAGTTCTTC. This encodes CASSKARSGRVYNEQFF.

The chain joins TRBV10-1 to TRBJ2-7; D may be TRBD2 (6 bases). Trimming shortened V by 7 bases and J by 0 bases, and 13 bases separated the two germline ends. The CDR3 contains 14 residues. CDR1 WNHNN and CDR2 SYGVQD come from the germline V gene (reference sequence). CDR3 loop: CASKNSGDSYEQYF. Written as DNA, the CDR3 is TGCGCCAGCAAAAACTCGGGGGACTCCTACGAGCAGTACTTC.

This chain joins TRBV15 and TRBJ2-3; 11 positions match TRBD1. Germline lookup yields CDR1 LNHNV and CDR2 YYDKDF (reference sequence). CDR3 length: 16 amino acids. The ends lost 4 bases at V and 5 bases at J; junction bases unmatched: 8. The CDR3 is CATSTGQGARGDTQYF. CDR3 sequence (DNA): TGTGCCACCAGCACCGGACAGGGGGCGAGGGGAGATACGCAGTATTTT. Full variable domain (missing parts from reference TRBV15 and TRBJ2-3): DAMVIQNPRYQVTQFGKPVTLSCSQTLNHNVMYWYQQKSSQAPKLLFHYYDKDFNNEADTPDNFQSRRPNTSFCFLDIRSPGLGDTAMYLCATSTGQGARGDTQYFGPGTRLTVL.

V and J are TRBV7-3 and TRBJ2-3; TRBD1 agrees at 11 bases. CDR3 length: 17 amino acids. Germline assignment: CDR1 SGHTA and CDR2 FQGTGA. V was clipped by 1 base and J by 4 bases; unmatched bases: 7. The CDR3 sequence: CASSLRHGTGGSDTQYF. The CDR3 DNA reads TGTGCCAGCAGCTTAAGACACGGGACAGGGGGTTCAGATACGCAGTATTTT.

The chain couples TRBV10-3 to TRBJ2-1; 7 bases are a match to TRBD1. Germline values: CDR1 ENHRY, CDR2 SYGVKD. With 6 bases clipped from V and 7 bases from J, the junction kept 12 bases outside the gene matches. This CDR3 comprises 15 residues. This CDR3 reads CAISSLTGSRNEQFF. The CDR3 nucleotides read TGTGCCATCAGCTCACTGACAGGGTCTAGGAATGAGCAGTTCTTC.

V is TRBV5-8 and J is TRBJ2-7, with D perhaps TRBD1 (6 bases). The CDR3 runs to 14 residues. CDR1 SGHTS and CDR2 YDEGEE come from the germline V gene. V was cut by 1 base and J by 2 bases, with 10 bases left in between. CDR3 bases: TGTGCCAGCAGCTTGTTTCAGGGGCCCTACGAGCAGTACTTC. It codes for CASSLFQGPYEQYF.

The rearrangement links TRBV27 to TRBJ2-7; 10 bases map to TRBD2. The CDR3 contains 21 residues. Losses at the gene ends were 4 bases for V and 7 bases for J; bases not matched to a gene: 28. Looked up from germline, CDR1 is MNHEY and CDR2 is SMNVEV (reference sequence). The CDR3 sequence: CASSSKRVVLAGEGGIGEQYF. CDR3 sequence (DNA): TGTGCCAGCAGTTCAAAGAGGGTCGTGCTAGCGGGGGAAGGGGGCATTGGGGAGCAGTACTTC.

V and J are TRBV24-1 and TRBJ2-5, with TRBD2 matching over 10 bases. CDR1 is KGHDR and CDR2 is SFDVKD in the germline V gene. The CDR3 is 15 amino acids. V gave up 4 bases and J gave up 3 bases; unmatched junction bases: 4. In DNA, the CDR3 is TGTGCCACCAGTGACCCAAGCGGGGGGGAAGAGACCCAGTACTTC. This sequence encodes CATSDPSGGEETQYF.

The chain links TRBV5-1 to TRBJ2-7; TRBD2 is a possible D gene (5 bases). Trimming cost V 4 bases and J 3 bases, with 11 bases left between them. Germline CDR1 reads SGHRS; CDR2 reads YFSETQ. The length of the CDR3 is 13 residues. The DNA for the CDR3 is TGCGCCAGCAGCCTGTCGGGGAACTACGAGCAGTACTTC. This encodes CASSLSGNYEQYF. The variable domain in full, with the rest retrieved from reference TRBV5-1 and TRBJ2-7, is KAGVTQTPRYLIKTRGQQVTLSCSPISGHRSVSWYQQTPGQGLQFLFEYFSETQRNKGNFPGRFSGRQFSNSRSEMNVSTLELGDSALYLCASSLSGNYEQYFGPGTRLTVT.

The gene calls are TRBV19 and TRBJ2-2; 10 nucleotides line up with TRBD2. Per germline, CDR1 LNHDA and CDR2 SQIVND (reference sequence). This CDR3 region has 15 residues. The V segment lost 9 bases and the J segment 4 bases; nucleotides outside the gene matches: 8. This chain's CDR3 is CASTGLADVTGELFF. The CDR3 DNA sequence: TGTGCCAGCACAGGACTAGCGGACGTCACCGGGGAGCTGTTTTTT.

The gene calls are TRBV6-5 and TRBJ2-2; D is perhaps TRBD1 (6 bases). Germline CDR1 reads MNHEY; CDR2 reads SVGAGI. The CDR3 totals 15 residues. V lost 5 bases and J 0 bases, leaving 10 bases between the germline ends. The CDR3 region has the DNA TGTGCCAGCAGTCACAGGGTCGCGAACACCGGGGAGCTGTTTTTT. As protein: CASSHRVANTGELFF.

For the CDR3, the DNA is TGTGCCAGCAGCAACTTCCGCAGCGCCTACGAGCAGTACTTC. This encodes CASSNFRSAYEQYF. The gene calls are TRBV21-1 and TRBJ2-7; the D call of TRBD2 is as the table states it, not checked on the DNA. TRBV21-1 is shown as a pseudogene. CDR3 length: 14 residues.

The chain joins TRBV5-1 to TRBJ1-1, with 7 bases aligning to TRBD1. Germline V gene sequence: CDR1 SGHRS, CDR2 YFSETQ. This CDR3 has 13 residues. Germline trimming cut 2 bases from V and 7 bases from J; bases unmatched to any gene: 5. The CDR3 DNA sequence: TGCGCCAGCAGCTTACAGGGGAGCGATGAAGCTTTCTTT. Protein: CASSLQGSDEAFF. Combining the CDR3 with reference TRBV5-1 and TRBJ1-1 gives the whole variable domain KAGVTQTPRYLIKTRGQQVTLSCSPISGHRSVSWYQQTPGQGLQFLFEYFSETQRNKGNFPGRFSGRQFSNSRSEMNVSTLELGDSALYLCASSLQGSDEAFFGQGTRLTVV.

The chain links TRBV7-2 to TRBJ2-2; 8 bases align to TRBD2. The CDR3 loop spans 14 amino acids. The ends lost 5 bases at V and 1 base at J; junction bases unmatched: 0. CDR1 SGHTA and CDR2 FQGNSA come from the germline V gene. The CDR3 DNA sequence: TGTGCCAGCAGCCGGGGGGGGAACACCGGGGAGCTGTTTTTT. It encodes CASSRGGNTGELFF.

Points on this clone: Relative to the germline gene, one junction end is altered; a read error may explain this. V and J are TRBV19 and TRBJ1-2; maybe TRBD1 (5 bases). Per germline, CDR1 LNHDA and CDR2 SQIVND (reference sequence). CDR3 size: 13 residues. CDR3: CASSLSRDYDYTF. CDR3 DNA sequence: TGTGCCAGTAGTCTAAGCAGGGACTATGACTACACCTTC.

CDR3 protein: CASSHGQPVLTF. The CDR3 DNA is TGCGCCAGCAGCCACGGACAGCCCGTTCTTACCTTC. The chain employs TRBV5-1 and TRBJ1-2; weak D call: TRBD1 (6 bases). Germline assignment: CDR1 SGHRS and CDR2 YFSETQ. The CDR3 runs to 12 residues. The germline V and J ends were trimmed by 4 bases and 14 bases, with 18 bases remaining between them.

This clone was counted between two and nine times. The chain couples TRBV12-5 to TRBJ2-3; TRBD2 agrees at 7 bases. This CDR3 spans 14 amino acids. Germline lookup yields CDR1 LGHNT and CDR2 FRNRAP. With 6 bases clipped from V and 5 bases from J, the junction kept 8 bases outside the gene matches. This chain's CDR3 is CASGWRELGDTQYF. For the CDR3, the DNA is TGTGCTAGTGGCTGGCGGGAGCTTGGAGATACGCAGTATTTT.

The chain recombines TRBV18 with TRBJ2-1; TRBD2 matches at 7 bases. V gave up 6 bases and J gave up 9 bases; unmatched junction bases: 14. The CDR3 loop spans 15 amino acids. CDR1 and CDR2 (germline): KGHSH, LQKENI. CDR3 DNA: TGTGCCAGCTCCCTGGAGCTAGCGGTGATTATTGAGCAGTTCTTC. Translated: CASSLELAVIIEQFF.

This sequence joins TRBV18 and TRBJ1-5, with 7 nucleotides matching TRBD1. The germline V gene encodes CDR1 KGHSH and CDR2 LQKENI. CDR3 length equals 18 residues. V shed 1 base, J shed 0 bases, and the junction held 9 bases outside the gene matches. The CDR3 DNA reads TGTGCCAGCTCACCACTTTCCGGGACAGCTAATAGCAATCAGCCCCAGCATTTT. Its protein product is CASSPLSGTANSNQPQHF.

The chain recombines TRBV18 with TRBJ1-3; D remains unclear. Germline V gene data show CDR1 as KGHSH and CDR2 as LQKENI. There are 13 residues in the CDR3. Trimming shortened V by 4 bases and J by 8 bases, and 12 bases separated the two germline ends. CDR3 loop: CASSRETGDTIYF. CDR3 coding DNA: TGTGCCAGCTCACGGGAAACCGGGGACACCATATATTTT.

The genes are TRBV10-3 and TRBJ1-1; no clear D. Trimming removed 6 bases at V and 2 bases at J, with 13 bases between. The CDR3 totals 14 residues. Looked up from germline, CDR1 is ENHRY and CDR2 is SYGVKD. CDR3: CAIRNFDTNTEAFF. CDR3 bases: TGTGCCATCAGAAACTTCGACACAAACACTGAAGCTTTCTTT.